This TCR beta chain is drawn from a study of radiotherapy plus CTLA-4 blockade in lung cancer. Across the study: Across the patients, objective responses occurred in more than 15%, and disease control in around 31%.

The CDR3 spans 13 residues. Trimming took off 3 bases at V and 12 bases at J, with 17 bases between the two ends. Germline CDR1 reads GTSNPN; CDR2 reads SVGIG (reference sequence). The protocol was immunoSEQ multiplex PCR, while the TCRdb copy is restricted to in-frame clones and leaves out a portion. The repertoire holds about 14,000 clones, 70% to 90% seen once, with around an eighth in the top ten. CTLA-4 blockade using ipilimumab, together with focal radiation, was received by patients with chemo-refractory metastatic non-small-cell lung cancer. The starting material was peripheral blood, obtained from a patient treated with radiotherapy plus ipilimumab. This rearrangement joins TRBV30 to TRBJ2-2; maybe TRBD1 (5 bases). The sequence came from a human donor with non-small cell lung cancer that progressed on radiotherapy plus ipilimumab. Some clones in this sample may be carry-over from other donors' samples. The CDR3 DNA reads TGTGCCTGGAGCGTCAATACAGGCGCGAAGCTGTTTTTT. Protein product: CAWSVNTGAKLFF.